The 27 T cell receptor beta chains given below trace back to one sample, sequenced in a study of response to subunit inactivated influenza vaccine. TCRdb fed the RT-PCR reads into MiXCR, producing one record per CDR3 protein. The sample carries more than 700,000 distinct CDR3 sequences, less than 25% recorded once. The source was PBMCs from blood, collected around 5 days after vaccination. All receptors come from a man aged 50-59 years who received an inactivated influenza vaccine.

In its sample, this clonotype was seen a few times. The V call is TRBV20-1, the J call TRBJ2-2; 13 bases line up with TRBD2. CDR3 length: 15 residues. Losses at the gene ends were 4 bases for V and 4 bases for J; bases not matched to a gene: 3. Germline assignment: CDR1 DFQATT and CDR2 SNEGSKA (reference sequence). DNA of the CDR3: TGCAGTGCTACCGGGACTAGCGGGGCCACCGGGGAGCTGTTTTTT. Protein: CSATGTSGATGELFF.

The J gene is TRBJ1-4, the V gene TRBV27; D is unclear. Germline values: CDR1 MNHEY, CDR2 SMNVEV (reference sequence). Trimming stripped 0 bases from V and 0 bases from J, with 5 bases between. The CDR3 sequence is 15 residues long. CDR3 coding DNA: TGTGCCAGCAGTTTATCTAGAGCAACTAATGAAAAACTGTTTTTT. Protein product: CASSLSRATNEKLFF.

CDR3 DNA: TGTGCCAGCATGAGAGACAGGGGGTACGAGCAGTACTTC. It encodes CASMRDRGYEQYF. The chain couples TRBV25-1 to TRBJ2-7; 9 bases are a match to TRBD1. V lost 7 bases and J lost 4; bases outside the gene matches: 5. Germline V lookup: CDR1 MGHDK, CDR2 SYGVNS. The CDR3 runs 13 residues.

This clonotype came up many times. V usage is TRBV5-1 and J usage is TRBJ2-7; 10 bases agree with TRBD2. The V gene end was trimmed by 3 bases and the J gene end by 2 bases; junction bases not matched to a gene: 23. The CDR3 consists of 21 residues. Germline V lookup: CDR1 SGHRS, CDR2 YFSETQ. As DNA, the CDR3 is TGCGCCAGCAGCTGGGACAGGCCCCGGACTAGCGGTGAGACCCATACCTACGAGCAGTACTTC. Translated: CASSWDRPRTSGETHTYEQYF.

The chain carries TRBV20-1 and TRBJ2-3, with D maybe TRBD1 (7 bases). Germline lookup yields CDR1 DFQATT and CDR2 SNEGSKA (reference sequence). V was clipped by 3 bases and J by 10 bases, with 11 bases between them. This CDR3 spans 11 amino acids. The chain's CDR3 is CSASPGGSQYF. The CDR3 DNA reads TGCAGTGCTAGCCCAGGGGGGTCGCAGTATTTT.

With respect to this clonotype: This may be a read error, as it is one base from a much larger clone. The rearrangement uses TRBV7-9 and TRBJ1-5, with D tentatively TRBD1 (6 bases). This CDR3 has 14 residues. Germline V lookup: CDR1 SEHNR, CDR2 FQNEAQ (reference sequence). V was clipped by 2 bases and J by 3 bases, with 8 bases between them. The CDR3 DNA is TGTGCCAGCAGCTTACGGGGGGCCAATCAGCCCCAGCATTTT. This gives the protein CASSLRGANQPQHF.

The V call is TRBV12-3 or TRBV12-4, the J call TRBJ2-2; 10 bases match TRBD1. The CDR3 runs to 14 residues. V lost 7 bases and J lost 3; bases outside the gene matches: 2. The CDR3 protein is CASTDRGDTGELFF. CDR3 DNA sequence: TGTGCCAGCACGGACAGGGGGGACACCGGGGAGCTGTTTTTT.

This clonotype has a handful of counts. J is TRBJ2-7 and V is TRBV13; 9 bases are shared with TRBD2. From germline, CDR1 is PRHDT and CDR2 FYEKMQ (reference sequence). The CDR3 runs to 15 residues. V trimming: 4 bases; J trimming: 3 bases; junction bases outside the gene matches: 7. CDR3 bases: TGTGCCAGCAGCTCCCGGGGACTAGCTGACTACGAGCAGTACTTC. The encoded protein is CASSSRGLADYEQYF.

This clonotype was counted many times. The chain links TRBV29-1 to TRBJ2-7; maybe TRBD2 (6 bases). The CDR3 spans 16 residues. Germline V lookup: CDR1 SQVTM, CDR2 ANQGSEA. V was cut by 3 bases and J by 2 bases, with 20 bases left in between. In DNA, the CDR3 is TGCAGCGTTGACGGGAGAGACCAAAACAATCCCTACGAGCAGTACTTC. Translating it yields CSVDGRDQNNPYEQYF.

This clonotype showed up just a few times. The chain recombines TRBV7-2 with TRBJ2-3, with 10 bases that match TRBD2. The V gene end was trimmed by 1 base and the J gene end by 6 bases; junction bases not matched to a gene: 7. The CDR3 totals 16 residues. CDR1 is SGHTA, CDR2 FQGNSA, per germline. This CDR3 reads CASSLVPAGGRDTQYF. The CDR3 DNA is TGTGCCAGCAGCTTAGTTCCAGCGGGGGGGCGGGATACGCAGTATTTT.

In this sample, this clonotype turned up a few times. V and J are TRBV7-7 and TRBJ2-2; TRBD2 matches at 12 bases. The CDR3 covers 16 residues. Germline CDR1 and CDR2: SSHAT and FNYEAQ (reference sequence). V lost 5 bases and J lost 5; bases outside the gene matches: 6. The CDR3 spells CASSPTSGRYTGELFF. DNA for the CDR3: TGTGCCAGCAGCCCAACTAGCGGGAGGTATACCGGGGAGCTGTTTTTT.

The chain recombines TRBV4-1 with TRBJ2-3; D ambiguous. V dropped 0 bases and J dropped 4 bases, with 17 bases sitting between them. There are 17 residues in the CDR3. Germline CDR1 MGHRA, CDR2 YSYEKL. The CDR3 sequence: CASSQDLAGTPADTQYF. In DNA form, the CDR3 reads TGCGCCAGCAGCCAAGATTTAGCCGGCACTCCGGCAGATACGCAGTATTTT.

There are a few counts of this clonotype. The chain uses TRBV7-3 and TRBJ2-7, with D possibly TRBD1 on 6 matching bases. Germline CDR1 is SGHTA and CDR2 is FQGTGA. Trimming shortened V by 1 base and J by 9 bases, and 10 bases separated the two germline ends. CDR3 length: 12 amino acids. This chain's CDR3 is CASSLSGTPQYF. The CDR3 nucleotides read TGTGCCAGCAGCTTAAGTGGGACACCGCAGTACTTC.

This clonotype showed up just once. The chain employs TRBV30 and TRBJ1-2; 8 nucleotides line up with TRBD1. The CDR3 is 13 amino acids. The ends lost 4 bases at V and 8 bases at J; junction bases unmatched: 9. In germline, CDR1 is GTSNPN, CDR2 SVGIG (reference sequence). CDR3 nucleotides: TGTGCCTGGATGCAGGGGGCCGTCGGGGGCTACACCTTC. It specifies CAWMQGAVGGYTF.

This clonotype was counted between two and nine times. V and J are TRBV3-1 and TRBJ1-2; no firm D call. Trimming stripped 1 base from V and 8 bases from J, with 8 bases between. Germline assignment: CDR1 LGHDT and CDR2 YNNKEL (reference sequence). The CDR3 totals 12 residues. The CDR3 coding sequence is TGTGCCAGCAGCCAAGGCCCAGGCGGCTACACCTTC. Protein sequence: CASSQGPGGYTF.

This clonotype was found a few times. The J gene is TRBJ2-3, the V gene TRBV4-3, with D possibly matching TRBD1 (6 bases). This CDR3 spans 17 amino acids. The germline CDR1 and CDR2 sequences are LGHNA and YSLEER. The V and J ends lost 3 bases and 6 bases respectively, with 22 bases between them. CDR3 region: CASSQGPGQGRGDTQYF. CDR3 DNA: TGCGCCAGCAGCCAGGGTCCGGGACAAGGCCGGGGTGATACGCAGTATTTT.

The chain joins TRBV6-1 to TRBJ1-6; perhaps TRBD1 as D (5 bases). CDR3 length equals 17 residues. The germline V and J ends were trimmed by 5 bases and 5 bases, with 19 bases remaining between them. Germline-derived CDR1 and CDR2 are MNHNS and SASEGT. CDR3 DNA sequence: TGTGCCAGCAGTCGCCGGGGCCCGGCGTTCGATAATTCACCCCTCCACTTT. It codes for CASSRRGPAFDNSPLHF.

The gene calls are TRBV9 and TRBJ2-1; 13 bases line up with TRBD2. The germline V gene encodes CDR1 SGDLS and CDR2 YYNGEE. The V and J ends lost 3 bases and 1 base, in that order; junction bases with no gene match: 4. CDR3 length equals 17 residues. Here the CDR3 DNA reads TGTGCCAGCAGCGCCCGGACTAGCGGGAGATCCTACAATGAGCAGTTCTTC. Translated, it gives CASSARTSGRSYNEQFF.

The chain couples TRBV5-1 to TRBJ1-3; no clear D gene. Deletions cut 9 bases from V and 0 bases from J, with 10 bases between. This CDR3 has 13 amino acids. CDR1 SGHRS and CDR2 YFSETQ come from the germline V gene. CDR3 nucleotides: TGCGCCACCCGCGAGATCTCTGGAAACACCATATATTTT. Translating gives CATREISGNTIYF.

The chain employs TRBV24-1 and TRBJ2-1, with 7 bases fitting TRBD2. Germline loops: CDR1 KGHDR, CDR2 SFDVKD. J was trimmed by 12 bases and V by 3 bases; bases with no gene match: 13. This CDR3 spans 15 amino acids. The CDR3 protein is CATSDPSEAGRGQFF. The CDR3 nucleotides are TGTGCCACCAGTGATCCGAGCGAGGCGGGGAGGGGGCAGTTCTTC.

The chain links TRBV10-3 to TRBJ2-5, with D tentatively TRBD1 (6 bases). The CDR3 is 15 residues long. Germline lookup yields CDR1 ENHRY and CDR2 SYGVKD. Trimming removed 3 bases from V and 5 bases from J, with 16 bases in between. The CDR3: CAISDPGQHRETQYF. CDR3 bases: TGTGCCATCAGTGACCCCGGACAGCACCGGGAGACCCAGTACTTC.

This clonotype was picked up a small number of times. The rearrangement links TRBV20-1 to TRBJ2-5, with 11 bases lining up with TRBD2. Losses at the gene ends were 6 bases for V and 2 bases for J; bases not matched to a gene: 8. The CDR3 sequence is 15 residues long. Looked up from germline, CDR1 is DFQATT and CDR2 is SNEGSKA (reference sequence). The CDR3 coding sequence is TGCAGTGCGACGTCACTAGCGGGAGAACAAGAGACCCAGTACTTC. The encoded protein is CSATSLAGEQETQYF.

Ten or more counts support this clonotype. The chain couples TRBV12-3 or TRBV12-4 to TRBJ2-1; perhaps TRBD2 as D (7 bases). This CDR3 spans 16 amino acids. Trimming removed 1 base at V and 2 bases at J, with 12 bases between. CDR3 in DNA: TGTGCCAGCAGTTTAGGGCGGGGGCGTGCCTACAATGAGCAGTTCTTC. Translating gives CASSLGRGRAYNEQFF.

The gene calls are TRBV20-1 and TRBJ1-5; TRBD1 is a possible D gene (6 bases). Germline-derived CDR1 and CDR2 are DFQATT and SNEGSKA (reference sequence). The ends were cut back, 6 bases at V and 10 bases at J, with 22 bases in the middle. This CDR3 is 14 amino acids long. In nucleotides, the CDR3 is TGCAGTGCAGCCTCCGGACAGCCCCCAGGACCCCAGCATTTT. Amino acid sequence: CSAASGQPPGPQHF.

CDR3 loop: CASSPAGTGVSGELFF. In DNA, the CDR3 is TGCGCCAGCAGCCCGGCTGGGACAGGGGTCTCCGGGGAGCTGTTTTTT. This chain connects TRBV5-1 to TRBJ2-2; TRBD1 agrees at 10 bases. Germline V gene lookup returns CDR1 SGHRS and CDR2 YFSETQ. This CDR3 is built from 16 residues. Unmatched junction bases numbered 9, after V lost 4 bases and J lost 6 bases.

The DNA of the CDR3 is TGTGCCAGCAGTTACTCGGCGGGCCAGTTCTTC. It yields the protein CASSYSAGQFF. The V gene is TRBV6-2 or TRBV6-3, the J gene TRBJ2-1, with D perhaps matching TRBD2 (5 bases). Germline assignment: CDR1 MNHEY and CDR2 SVGEGT. CDR3 length: 11 residues. V lost 0 bases, J lost 13 bases, and 7 bases lay in between.

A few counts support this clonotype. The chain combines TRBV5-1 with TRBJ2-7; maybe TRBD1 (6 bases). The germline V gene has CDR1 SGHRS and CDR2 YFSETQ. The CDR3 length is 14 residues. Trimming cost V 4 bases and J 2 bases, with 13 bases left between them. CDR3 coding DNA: TGCGCCAGCAGCGTGAGTCAGGGGACCTACGAGCAGTACTTC. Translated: CASSVSQGTYEQYF.